This record covers a single T cell receptor (beta chain). Its antigen is unidentified. Sequencing used immunoSEQ multiplex PCR; TCRdb keeps in-frame clones, though not all of them. Of approximately 130,000 clones listed, 75% to 90% are singletons. CDR1 is SQVTM and CDR2 is ANQGSEA in the germline V gene. The CDR3 totals 12 residues. The ends were cut back, 6 bases at V and 7 bases at J, with 16 bases in the middle. The data were taken from a study of T cell responses to AZD1222 COVID-19 vaccine. Study-level results: The donor cohort was predominantly white British with a female majority, and clonal diversity may have been underestimated.

The gene calls are TRBV29-1 and TRBJ2-7, with a tentative D call TRBD2 (5 bases). Sequences were derived from peripheral blood, sampled on day 0 of AZD1222 vaccination. The TCR sequence derives from an adult in good health. The CDR3 loop is CSVEGPVGEQYF. As DNA, the CDR3 is TGCAGCGTAGAGGGCCCAGTTGGGGAGCAGTACTTC.